This T cell receptor beta chain was captured by sequencing in a study of OX40 agonist ivuxolimab in advanced cancers. Study summary: Those enrolled were roughly 85% male, with a mean age of roughly 62 years and ages from roughly 23 to 80.

A word on this clone: Antigen: not known.

The CDR3 sequence is 16 residues long. V was trimmed by 5 bases and J by 2 bases, leaving 18 bases between them. CDR1 is LNHDA, CDR2 SQIVND, per germline (reference sequence). Study-wide results and limits: Partial responders receiving 0.1-3.0 mg/kg showed among the lowest clonal expansion. It was not determined which antigens were specifically recognized by the peripheral T cells that had undergone clonal expansion.

With autoimmune disease history or systemic immunosuppression, patients were excluded. Measured with immunoSEQ multiplex PCR; TCRdb has only the in-frame clones, and not every one. The repertoire consists of about 32,000 clones, with approximately 76% occurring once and the leading ten covering under 25%. Sequenced here: CD4+ or CD8+ T cells sorted from blood, sampled in a trial of the OX40 agonist ivuxolimab. The gene calls are TRBV19 and TRBJ2-5; the D is unclear. The clonotype originates from an adult with an advanced solid tumor such as melanoma, head and neck, liver or kidney cancer. The CDR3 DNA reads as TGTGCCAGTAGTCGAGCCCGTCTGGTCAGTCAAGAGACCCAGTACTTC. The encoded protein is CASSRARLVSQETQYF.